This record concerns one T cell receptor (beta chain) sequence. Its antigen is not identified. This sample is drawn from a study of cytomegalovirus exposure and HLA in healthy donors. The wider study: In an earlier analysis, 90 million to 120 million unique TCR beta sequences were found from 150 million to 200 million T cells. Membership in the Caucasian-associated ancestry cluster was found for 81% of approximately 430 genotyped donors. Regarding the study as a whole: An observed cluster of highly shared sequence variants was recorded as a likely sequencing artifact.

Vbeta (60) and Jbeta (13) primers were used in the PCR. TCRdb's copy holds only in-frame clones and misses some; the assay was immunoSEQ multiplex PCR. The table shows approximately 150,000 clones, with about four fifths occurring only once. The junction had 6 bases not matched to a gene; V was cut back by 0 bases and J by 4 bases. The length of the CDR3 is 16 residues. Germline-derived CDR1 and CDR2 are WNHNN and SYGVQD (reference sequence). The source of this sequence is a woman in her 40s in good health and CMV-seropositive. This chain uses TRBV10-1 with TRBJ2-1; 7 nucleotides align to TRBD2. Specimen: PBMCs. CDR3 sequence (DNA): TGCGCCAGCAGTGAGTCGCCAGCGGGATCATACAATGAGCAGTTCTTC. Its translation is CASSESPAGSYNEQFF.